This record looks at one TCR beta chain sequence and its context. Assay used: immunoSEQ multiplex PCR; TCRdb lists only in-frame clones, some missing. The profile covers around 210,000 clones, with approximately 85% appearing a single time and about 5.1% taken by the ten largest. The data derive from a study of blood T cell repertoires in COVID-19. The wider study: Sites in the United States, Italy and Spain provided acute and convalescent COVID-19 samples. In each case, the material was cDNA or gDNA derived from T cells, B-cell-depleted T cells, or PBMCs.

This CDR3 has 16 residues. CDR1 and CDR2 from the germline V gene are SGHVS and FNYEAQ. The V segment lost 3 bases and the J segment 5 bases; nucleotides outside the gene matches: 7. The chain links TRBV7-6 to TRBJ2-2; 9 nucleotides align to TRBD1. This receptor was taken from a man aged 45-60 years with COVID-19, enrolled during active disease. What was sequenced was peripheral blood. The CDR3 reads CASSFTGTGRTGELFF. CDR3 nucleotides: TGTGCCAGCAGCTTCACCGGGACAGGGAGGACCGGGGAGCTGTTTTTT. Full variable domain (remainder filled in from reference TRBV7-6 and TRBJ2-2): GAGVSQSPRYKVTKRGQDVALRCDPISGHVSLYWYRQALGQGPEFLTYFNYEAQQDKSGLPNDRFSAERPEGSISTLTIQRTEQRDSAMYRCASSFTGTGRTGELFFGEGSRLTVL.